Listed here is a single T cell receptor beta chain. Its antigen is not identified. With 5 bases removed from V and 2 bases from J, the gap between germline ends came to 11 bases. CDR1 is SGHRS and CDR2 is YFSETQ in the germline V gene. The CDR3 is 14 residues long. This specimen belongs to a study of T cells in Graves' hyperthyroidism and ophthalmopathy. At the level of the study: At initial diagnosis, before any treatment had begun, peripheral blood was obtained. Study-wide points: A model built on 13 V-J features separated ophthalmopathy from stable hyperthyroidism.

Subjects aged 18 to 65 presented with newly diagnosed hyperthyroidism of less than 2 months' duration. Any patient presenting with uncontrolled infection, other autoimmune disease, pregnancy or lactation was left out. Amplified TCR beta CDR3 regions derived from RNA transcripts. Initially, a first-round RT-PCR of the TCR CDR3 employed the HTBI primer set. MiXCR, applied by TCRdb to the multiplex PCR reads, yields one record per CDR3 protein. The sample includes about 560,000 distinct CDR3 sequences, roughly 17% of them seen just once. V gene TRBV5-1 combines with J gene TRBJ2-1; a weak D match, TRBD1 (5 bases). Material for sequencing was blood. The sequence came from a woman between 18 and 29 years old with Graves' hyperthyroidism. The CDR3 DNA reads TGCGCCAGCAGAGGGGCTAGTACCTACAATGAGCAGTTCTTC. Its protein product is CASRGASTYNEQFF.